The 21 T cell receptor beta chains below all came from one sample that was sequenced in a study of blood T cell repertoires in COVID-19 (dated by TCRdb to the early 2020s). Libraries came from the immunoSEQ multiplex PCR assay. TCRdb mirrors the immuneACCESS table, restricted to in-frame sequences. Some clones are absent from its copies; in checked studies, under half trace to an unresolved V gene, and the reason for the others is unknown. The sample records approximately 330,000 clones, approximately 86% of which are singletons. Clones ranked in the top ten supply roughly a tenth of the sample. The sample taken for sequencing was peripheral blood. All receptors derive from a man aged 25-45 years with COVID-19, enrolled during active disease.

This clone showed up many times. This sequence joins TRBV28 and TRBJ1-5; 9 nucleotides agree with TRBD1. The CDR3 is 15 amino acids. The J segment lost 5 bases and the V segment lost 7 bases, leaving 9 bases of the junction unmatched. Germline CDR1 and CDR2: MDHEN and SYDVKM. Here the CDR3 reads CASTSGQGYDQPQHF. The DNA for the CDR3 is TGTGCCAGCACCTCCGGACAGGGGTACGATCAGCCCCAGCATTTT.

The chain has TRBV7-2 and TRBJ1-2, with D maybe TRBD1 (6 bases). This CDR3 spans 14 amino acids. V was cut by 3 bases and J by 4 bases, with 12 bases left in between. Germline CDR1 reads SGHTA; CDR2 reads FQGNSA. The DNA of the CDR3 is TGTGCCAGCAGCTTCATGACAGGCAGCTATGGCTACACCTTC. Amino acids: CASSFMTGSYGYTF.

The CDR3 protein is CASSFDIGTVYEQYF. Written as DNA, the CDR3 is TGTGCCAGCAGTTTTGATATTGGGACAGTCTACGAGCAGTACTTC. The V and J genes are TRBV28 and TRBJ2-7; the match to TRBD1 covers 7 bases. The CDR3 is made up of 15 amino acids. Germline V gene sequence: CDR1 MDHEN, CDR2 SYDVKM. V was clipped by 3 bases and J by 3 bases; unmatched bases: 8.

V is TRBV14 and J is TRBJ2-1; 14 nucleotides agree with TRBD2. Germline assignment: CDR1 SGHDN and CDR2 FVKESK. This CDR3 is 20 amino acids long. Trimming at V came to 0 bases and at J to 8 bases, leaving 15 bases not matched to a gene. The CDR3 DNA sequence: TGTGCCAGCAGCCAAGATCGGTTATTCGCCGGGACTAGCGGGAGTTATGAGCAGTTCTTC. This codes for CASSQDRLFAGTSGSYEQFF.

The rearrangement joins TRBV4-2 to TRBJ2-1; no clear D. Trimming removed 0 bases from V and 4 bases from J, with 13 bases in between. The CDR3 extends over 16 amino acids. The V gene's germline CDR1 is LGHNA and CDR2 YNFKEQ. The chain's CDR3 is CASSQDGNFPYNEQFF. DNA for the CDR3: TGTGCCAGCAGCCAAGATGGTAACTTCCCTTACAATGAGCAGTTCTTC.

This chain connects TRBV6-5 to TRBJ1-1, with a tentative D call TRBD1 (5 bases). Trimming removed 2 bases at V and 0 bases at J, with 10 bases between. There are 15 residues in the CDR3. Per the germline V gene, CDR1 is MNHEY and CDR2 is SVGAGI. Written as DNA, the CDR3 is TGTGCCAGCAGTTACCGACAGTTAATGAACACTGAAGCTTTCTTT. Translating gives CASSYRQLMNTEAFF.

This clone has just a few counts. The V gene is TRBV7-9, the J gene TRBJ1-2; 7 nucleotides align to TRBD1. The CDR3 has 19 amino acids. After removal of 2 bases from V and 2 bases from J, the junction contained 17 bases not matched to a gene. Germline V gene lookup returns CDR1 SEHNR and CDR2 FQNEAQ (reference sequence). The CDR3: CASSLLRLGQFDRNYGYTF. The CDR3 coding sequence is TGTGCCAGCAGCTTACTACGACTGGGACAGTTCGATAGAAACTATGGCTACACCTTC.

The chain has TRBV5-1 and TRBJ2-1; D is possibly TRBD1 (5 bases). The CDR3 length is 13 residues. Trimming removed 0 bases from V and 10 bases from J, with 11 bases in between. Germline assignment: CDR1 SGHRS and CDR2 YFSETQ. DNA for the CDR3: TGCGCCAGCAGCTTGGATGCAGGGATGGAGCAGTTCTTC. It yields the protein CASSLDAGMEQFF.

V and J are TRBV23-1 and TRBJ1-3; 8 bases line up with TRBD1. TRBV23-1 belongs to the ORF category, with a function that is uncertain. V gave up 1 base and J gave up 0 bases; unmatched junction bases: 5. CDR3 length equals 17 residues. The CDR3 spells CASSQYRDRSSGNTIYF. The CDR3 nucleotides read TGCGCCAGCAGTCAATACCGGGACAGGAGCTCTGGAAACACCATATATTTT.

The chain recombines TRBV3-1 (or the pseudogene TRBV3-2) with TRBJ2-7; 10 bases agree with TRBD2. Germline values: CDR1 LGHDT, CDR2 YNNKEL (reference sequence). The V and J ends lost 1 base and 1 base, in that order; junction bases with no gene match: 7. This CDR3 is built from 17 residues. The CDR3 loop is CASSQVTSGPASYEQYF. The CDR3 DNA follows: TGTGCCAGCAGCCAAGTGACTAGCGGGCCGGCTTCCTACGAGCAGTACTTC.

The sample holds one count of this clone. The rearrangement joins TRBV19 to TRBJ2-7; a weak D match, TRBD2 (5 bases). Germline V gene data show CDR1 as LNHDA and CDR2 as SQIVND (reference sequence). With 6 bases removed from V and 0 bases from J, the gap between germline ends came to 12 bases. This CDR3 spans 14 amino acids. The CDR3 spells CASSPGGSSYEQYF. CDR3 nucleotides: TGTGCCAGTAGCCCGGGTGGGAGCTCCTACGAGCAGTACTTC.

The chain combines TRBV12-3 or TRBV12-4 with TRBJ1-6; no firm D call. V gave up 2 bases and J gave up 4 bases, with 3 bases separating them. This CDR3 region has 13 residues. The CDR3 is CASSLQYNSPLHF. The CDR3 nucleotides read TGTGCCAGCAGTTTACAGTATAATTCACCCCTCCACTTT.

This sequence joins TRBV19 and TRBJ1-5; no firm D call. CDR3 length: 16 residues. CDR1 and CDR2 from the germline V gene are LNHDA and SQIVND (reference sequence). V dropped 2 bases and J dropped 3 bases, with 14 bases sitting between them. CDR3 nucleotides: TGTGCCAGTAGTATACAGGCAGTCTTGAACAATCAGCCCCAGCATTTT. Protein product: CASSIQAVLNNQPQHF.

This chain links TRBV19 with TRBJ1-2; D gene ambiguous. The CDR3 is made up of 14 amino acids. CDR1 is LNHDA and CDR2 is SQIVND in the germline V gene (reference sequence). The V end lost 5 bases, the J end lost 0 bases, and 10 bases lay between the germline ends. The CDR3 here is CASSVTVSNYGYTF. The DNA for the CDR3 is TGTGCCAGTAGTGTAACAGTTTCTAACTATGGCTACACCTTC.

This rearrangement joins TRBV6-2 or TRBV6-3 to TRBJ1-5; maybe TRBD1 (5 bases). The CDR3 has 15 residues. Trimming stripped 3 bases from V and 2 bases from J, with 11 bases between. Germline loops: CDR1 MNHEY, CDR2 SVGEGT. The CDR3 sequence is CASSYLGGGNQPQHF. The CDR3 DNA reads as TGTGCCAGCAGTTATCTGGGAGGGGGCAATCAGCCCCAGCATTTT.

The genes are TRBV6-2 or TRBV6-3 and TRBJ2-5; no reliable D call. V was trimmed by 2 bases and J by 2 bases, leaving 9 bases between them. There are 14 residues in the CDR3. Germline V gene sequence: CDR1 MNHEY, CDR2 SVGEGT. The DNA of the CDR3 is TGTGCCAGCAGTTACCCTCCTATACAAGAGACCCAGTACTTC. As protein: CASSYPPIQETQYF.

The gene calls are TRBV28 and TRBJ1-5; D ambiguous. Germline V gene sequence: CDR1 MDHEN, CDR2 SYDVKM. This CDR3 spans 12 amino acids. Trimming shortened V by 0 bases and J by 6 bases, and 3 bases separated the two germline ends. This chain's CDR3 is CASSLWAQPQHF. CDR3 bases: TGTGCCAGCAGTTTATGGGCTCAGCCCCAGCATTTT.

The CDR3 protein is CASSLAPAGIGTDTQYF. In DNA, the CDR3 is TGTGCCAGCAGCTTAGCCCCGGCAGGGATTGGCACAGATACGCAGTATTTT. This chain links TRBV7-2 with TRBJ2-3; tentatively, D is TRBD1 (5 bases). The CDR3 totals 17 residues. The germline V and J ends were trimmed by 0 bases and 1 base, with 14 bases remaining between them. CDR1 is SGHTA, CDR2 FQGNSA, per germline.

Here the CDR3 reads CASSYAGPETEAFF. The CDR3 DNA sequence: TGTGCCAGCAGTTACGCGGGACCCGAGACTGAAGCTTTCTTT. This chain links TRBV6-6 with TRBJ1-1; D might be TRBD1 (5 bases). The length of the CDR3 is 14 residues. Germline assignment: CDR1 MNHNY and CDR2 SVGAGI (reference sequence). V was trimmed by 2 bases and J by 5 bases, leaving 12 bases between them.

V and J are TRBV12-2 and TRBJ1-4. TRBV12-2 is a documented pseudogene. CDR3 length: 17 amino acids. The CDR3 bases are TGTGCAAGTCGCTTGGAGGGGTCGAGCACAACTAATGAAAAACTGTTTTTT. Translating it yields CASRLEGSSTTNEKLFF.

The CDR3 nucleotides are TGTGCCAGCAGCTACGCCTCACTAGCGGGAGGTCCCCTCTCCTACGAGCAGTACTTC. It specifies CASSYASLAGGPLSYEQYF. The gene calls are TRBV28 and TRBJ2-7; TRBD2 matches 12 bases. CDR3 length: 19 residues. Trimming removed 6 bases from V and 0 bases from J; junction bases left unmatched: 15. Germline V gives CDR1 MDHEN, CDR2 SYDVKM.